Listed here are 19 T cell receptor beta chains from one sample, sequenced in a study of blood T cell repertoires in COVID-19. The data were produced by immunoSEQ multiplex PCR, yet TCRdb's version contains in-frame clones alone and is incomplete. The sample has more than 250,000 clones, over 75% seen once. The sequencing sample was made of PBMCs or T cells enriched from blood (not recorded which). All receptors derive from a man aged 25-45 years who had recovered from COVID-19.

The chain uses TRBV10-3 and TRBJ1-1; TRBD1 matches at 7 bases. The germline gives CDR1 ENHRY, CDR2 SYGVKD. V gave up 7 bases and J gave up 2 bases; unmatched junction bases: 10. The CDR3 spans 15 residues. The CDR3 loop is CAIKSGQTINTEAFF. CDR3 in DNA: TGTGCCATCAAATCGGGACAGACTATCAACACTGAAGCTTTCTTT.

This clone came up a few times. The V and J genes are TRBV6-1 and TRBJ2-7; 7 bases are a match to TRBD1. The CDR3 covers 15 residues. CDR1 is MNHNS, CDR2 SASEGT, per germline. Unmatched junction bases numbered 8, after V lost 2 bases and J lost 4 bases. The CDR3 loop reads CASSELGTANYEQYF. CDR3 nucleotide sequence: TGTGCCAGCAGTGAACTCGGGACAGCTAATTACGAGCAGTACTTC.

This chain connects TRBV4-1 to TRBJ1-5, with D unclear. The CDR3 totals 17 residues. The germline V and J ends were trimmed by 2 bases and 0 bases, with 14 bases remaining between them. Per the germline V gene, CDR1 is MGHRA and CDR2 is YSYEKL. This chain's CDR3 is CASSQTPLEGSNQPQHF. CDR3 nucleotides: TGCGCCAGCAGCCAAACCCCACTGGAGGGTAGCAATCAGCCCCAGCATTTT.

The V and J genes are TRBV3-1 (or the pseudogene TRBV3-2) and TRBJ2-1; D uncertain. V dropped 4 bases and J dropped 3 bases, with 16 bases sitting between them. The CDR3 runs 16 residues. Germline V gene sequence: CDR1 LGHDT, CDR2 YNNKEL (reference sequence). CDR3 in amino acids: CASSLSSAPYYNEQFF. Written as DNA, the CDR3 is TGTGCCAGCAGCCTATCCTCCGCCCCCTACTACAATGAGCAGTTCTTC.

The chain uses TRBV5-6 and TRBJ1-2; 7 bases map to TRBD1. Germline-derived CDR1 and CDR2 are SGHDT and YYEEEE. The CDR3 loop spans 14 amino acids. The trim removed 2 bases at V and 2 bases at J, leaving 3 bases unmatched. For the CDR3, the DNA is TGTGCCAGCAGCTTCACAGGGGTGAACTATGGCTACACCTTC. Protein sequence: CASSFTGVNYGYTF. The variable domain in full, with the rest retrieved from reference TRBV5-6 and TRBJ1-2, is DAGVTQSPTHLIKTRGQQVTLRCSPKSGHDTVSWYQQALGQGPQFIFQYYEEEERQRGNFPDRFSGHQFPNYSSELNVNALLLGDSALYLCASSFTGVNYGYTFGSGTRLTVV.

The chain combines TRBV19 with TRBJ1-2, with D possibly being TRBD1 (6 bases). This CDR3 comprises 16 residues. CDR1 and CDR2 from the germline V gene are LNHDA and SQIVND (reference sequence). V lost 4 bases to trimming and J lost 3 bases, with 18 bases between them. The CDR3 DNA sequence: TGTGCCAGTAGTACACCCCACACAGGGAAGGACTATGGCTACACCTTC. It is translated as CASSTPHTGKDYGYTF.

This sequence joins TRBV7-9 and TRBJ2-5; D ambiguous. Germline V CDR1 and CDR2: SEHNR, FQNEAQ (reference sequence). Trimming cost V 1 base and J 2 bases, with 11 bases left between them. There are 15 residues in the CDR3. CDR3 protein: CASSLGLGAQETQYF. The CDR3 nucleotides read TGTGCCAGCAGCTTAGGGCTAGGCGCTCAAGAGACCCAGTACTTC.

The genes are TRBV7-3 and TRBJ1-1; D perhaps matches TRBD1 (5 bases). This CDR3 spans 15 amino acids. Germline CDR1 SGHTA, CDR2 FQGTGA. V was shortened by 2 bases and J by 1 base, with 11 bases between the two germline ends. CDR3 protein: CASSLQGVGNTEAFF. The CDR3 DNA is TGTGCCAGCAGCTTACAGGGTGTCGGGAACACTGAAGCTTTCTTT.

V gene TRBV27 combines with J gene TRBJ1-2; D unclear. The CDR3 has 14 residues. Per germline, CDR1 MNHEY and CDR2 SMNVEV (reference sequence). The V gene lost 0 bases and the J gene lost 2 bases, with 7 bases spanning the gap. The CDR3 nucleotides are TGTGCCAGCAGTTTATCGGCACAGAACTATGGCTACACCTTC. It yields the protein CASSLSAQNYGYTF.

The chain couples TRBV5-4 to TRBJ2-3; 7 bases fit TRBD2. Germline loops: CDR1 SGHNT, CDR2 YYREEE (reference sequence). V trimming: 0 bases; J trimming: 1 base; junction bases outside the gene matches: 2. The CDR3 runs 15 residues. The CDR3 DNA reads TGTGCCAGCAGCTTGGCAGGGAGGGGCACAGATACGCAGTATTTT. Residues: CASSLAGRGTDTQYF.

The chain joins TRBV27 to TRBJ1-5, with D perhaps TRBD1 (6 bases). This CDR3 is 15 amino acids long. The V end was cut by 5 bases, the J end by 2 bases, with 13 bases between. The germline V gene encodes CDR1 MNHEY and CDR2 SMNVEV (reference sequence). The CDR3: CASSPQGFGNQPQHF. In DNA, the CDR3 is TGTGCCAGCAGTCCCCAGGGGTTTGGCAATCAGCCCCAGCATTTT.

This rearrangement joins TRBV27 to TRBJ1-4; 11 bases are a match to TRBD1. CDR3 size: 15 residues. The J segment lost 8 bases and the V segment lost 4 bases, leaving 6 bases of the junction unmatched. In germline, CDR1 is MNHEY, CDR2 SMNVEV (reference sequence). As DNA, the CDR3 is TGTGCCAGCAGTTCCTCGGACAGGGGGCGGGAAAAACTGTTTTTT. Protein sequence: CASSSSDRGREKLFF.

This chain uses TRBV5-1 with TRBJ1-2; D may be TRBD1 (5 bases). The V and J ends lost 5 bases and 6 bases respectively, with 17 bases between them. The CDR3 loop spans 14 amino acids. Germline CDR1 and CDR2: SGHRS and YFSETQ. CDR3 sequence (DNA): TGCGCCAGCAGTACGGGGGGAAGTACCAATGGCTACACCTTC. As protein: CASSTGGSTNGYTF.

In DNA form, the CDR3 reads TGTGCCAGCAGCCTCAGTTTTGATAGCAATCAGCCCCAGCATTTT. Translated: CASSLSFDSNQPQHF. This rearrangement joins TRBV6-2 or TRBV6-3 to TRBJ1-5; no reliable D call. The CDR3 is 15 residues long. Germline V gene lookup returns CDR1 MNHEY and CDR2 SVGEGT. V was shortened by 6 bases and J by 0 bases, with 12 bases between the two germline ends.

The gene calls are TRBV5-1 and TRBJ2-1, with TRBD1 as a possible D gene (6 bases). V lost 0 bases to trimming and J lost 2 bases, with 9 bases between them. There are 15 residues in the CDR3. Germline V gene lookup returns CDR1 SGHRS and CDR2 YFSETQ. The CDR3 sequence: CASSLADSTYNEQFF. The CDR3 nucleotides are TGCGCCAGCAGCTTGGCGGACAGTACCTACAATGAGCAGTTCTTC.

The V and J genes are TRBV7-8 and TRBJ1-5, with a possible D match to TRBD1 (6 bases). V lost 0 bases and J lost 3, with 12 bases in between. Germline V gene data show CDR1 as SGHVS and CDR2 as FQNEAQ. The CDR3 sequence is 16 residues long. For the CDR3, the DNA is TGTGCCAGCAGCTTAGCGGGTGGACAGATCAATCAGCCCCAGCATTTT. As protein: CASSLAGGQINQPQHF.

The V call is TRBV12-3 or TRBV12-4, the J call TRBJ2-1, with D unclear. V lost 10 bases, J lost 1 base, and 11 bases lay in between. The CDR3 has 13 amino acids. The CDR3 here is CATSLRSYNEQFF. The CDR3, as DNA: TGTGCCACAAGTCTCAGATCCTACAATGAGCAGTTCTTC.

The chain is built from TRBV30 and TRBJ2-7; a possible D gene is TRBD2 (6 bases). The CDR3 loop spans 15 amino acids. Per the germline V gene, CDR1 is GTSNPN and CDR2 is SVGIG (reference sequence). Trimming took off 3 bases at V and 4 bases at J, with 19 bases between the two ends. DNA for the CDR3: TGTGCCTGGAGGTTGGGACTCCAAGGGGTGTACGAGCAGTACTTC. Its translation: CAWRLGLQGVYEQYF.

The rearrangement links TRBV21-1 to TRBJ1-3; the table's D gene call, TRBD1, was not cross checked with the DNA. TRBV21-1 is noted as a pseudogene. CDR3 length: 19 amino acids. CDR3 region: CASSAEYKDRLGSGNTIYF. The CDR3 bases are TGTGCCAGCAGCGCGGAATACAAGGACAGGTTGGGCTCTGGAAACACCATATATTTT.